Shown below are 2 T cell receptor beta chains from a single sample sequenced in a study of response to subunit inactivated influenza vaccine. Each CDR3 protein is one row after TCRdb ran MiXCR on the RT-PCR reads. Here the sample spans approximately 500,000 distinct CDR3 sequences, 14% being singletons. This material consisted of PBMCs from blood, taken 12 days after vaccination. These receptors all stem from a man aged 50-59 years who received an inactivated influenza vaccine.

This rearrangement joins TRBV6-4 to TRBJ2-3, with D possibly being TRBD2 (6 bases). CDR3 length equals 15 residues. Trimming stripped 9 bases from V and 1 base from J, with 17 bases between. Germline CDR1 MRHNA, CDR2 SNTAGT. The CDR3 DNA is TGTGCCAGTTCCCCCTCGGGGGAACGCACAGATACGCAGTATTTT. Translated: CASSPSGERTDTQYF.

The CDR3 here is CASSQGRYSEQFF. The CDR3 region has the DNA TGTGCCAGCAGCCAAGGGCGGTATAGTGAGCAGTTCTTC. The chain has TRBV3-1 and TRBJ2-1; no firm D call. The length of the CDR3 is 13 residues. V lost 1 base and J lost 9, with 10 bases in between. Germline V gives CDR1 LGHDT, CDR2 YNNKEL (reference sequence).